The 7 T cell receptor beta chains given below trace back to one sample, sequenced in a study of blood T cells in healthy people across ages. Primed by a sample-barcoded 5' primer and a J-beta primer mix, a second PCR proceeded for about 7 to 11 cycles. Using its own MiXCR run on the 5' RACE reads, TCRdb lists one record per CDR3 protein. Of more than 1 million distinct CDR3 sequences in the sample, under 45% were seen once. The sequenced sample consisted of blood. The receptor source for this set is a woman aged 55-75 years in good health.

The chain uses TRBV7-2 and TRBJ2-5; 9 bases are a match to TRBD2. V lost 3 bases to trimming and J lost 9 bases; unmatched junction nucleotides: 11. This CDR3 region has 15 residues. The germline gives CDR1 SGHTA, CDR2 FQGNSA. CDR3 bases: TGTGCCAGCAGCTTGGGGACTAGCCGGGGGGAACCCCAGTACTTC. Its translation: CASSLGTSRGEPQYF.

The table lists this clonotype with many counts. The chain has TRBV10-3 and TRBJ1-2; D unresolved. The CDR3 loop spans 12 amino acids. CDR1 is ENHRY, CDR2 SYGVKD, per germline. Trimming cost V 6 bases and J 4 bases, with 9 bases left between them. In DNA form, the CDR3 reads TGTGCCATCAGCCCGGAGACCTATGGCTACACCTTC. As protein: CAISPETYGYTF.

The CDR3 is CATSALSMGELFF. The DNA of the CDR3 is TGTGCCACCAGCGCCCTGAGCATGGGGGAGCTGTTTTTT. The rearrangement joins TRBV15 to TRBJ2-2; D ambiguous. The V gene lost 5 bases and the J gene lost 8 bases, with 12 bases spanning the gap. The CDR3 spans 13 residues. The germline gives CDR1 LNHNV, CDR2 YYDKDF (reference sequence).

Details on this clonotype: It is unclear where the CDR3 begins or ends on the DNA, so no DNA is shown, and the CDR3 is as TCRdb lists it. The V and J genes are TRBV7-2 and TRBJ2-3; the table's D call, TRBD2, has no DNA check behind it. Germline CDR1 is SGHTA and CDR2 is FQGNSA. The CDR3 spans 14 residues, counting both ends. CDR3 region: CASSLPSVRDTQYF.

CDR3 sequence reads: CASSHPTTGATNEKLFF. The CDR3 DNA follows: TGTGCCAGCAGCCACCCAACGACAGGAGCAACTAATGAAAAACTGTTTTTT. V gene TRBV7-9 combines with J gene TRBJ1-4, with a possible D match to TRBD1 (6 bases). V lost 5 bases and J lost 0, with 16 bases in between. The V gene's germline CDR1 is SEHNR and CDR2 FQNEAQ (reference sequence). The CDR3 has 17 amino acids. The full variable domain, its missing parts supplied by reference TRBV7-9 and TRBJ1-4, is DTGVSQNPRHKITKRGQNVTFRCDPISEHNRLYWYRQTLGQGPEFLTYFQNEAQLEKSRLLSDRFSAERPKGSFSTLEIQRTEQGDSAMYLCASSHPTTGATNEKLFFGSGTQLSVL.

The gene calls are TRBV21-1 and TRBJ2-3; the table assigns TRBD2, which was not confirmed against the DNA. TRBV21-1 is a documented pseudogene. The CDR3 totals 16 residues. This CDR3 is CASTLRAGFGTDTQYF. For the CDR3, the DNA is TGTGCCAGCACCCTCAGGGCGGGATTTGGCACAGATACGCAGTATTTT.

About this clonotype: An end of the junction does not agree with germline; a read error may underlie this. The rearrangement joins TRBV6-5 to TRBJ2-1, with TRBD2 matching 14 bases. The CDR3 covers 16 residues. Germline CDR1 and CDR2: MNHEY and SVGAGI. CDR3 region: CASSYRTSGGNNEHFF. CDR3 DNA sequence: TGTGCCAGCAGTTACCGGACTAGCGGGGGGAACAATGAGCATTTCTTC.